This T cell receptor beta chain was observed in a study of human T cells and chemical hapten exposure. Total RNA came from unfractionated whole blood. CDR3 size: 14 residues. CDR1 MGHRA and CDR2 YSYEKL come from the germline V gene. V lost 1 base, J lost 1 base, and 7 bases lay in between. MiXCR, applied by TCRdb to the 5' RACE reads, yields one record per CDR3 protein. Of about 120,000 distinct CDR3 sequences listed, approximately 20% were seen once; the top ten hold 2.5% to 3%. V usage is TRBV4-1 and J usage is TRBJ2-5, with D possibly TRBD2 on 5 matching bases. The TCR comes from a human donor in good health. CDR3 residues: CASSQVDFQETQYF. Written as DNA, the CDR3 is TGCGCCAGCAGCCAAGTGGACTTCCAAGAGACCCAGTACTTC.